The present TCR beta chain was sequenced within a study of blood T cell repertoires in COVID-19. Study overall: Some COVID-19 samples were acute and others convalescent; all came from the United States, Italy and Spain.

Trimming pared 4 bases from V and 6 bases from J, leaving 12 bases between. Germline assignment: CDR1 SGHTA and CDR2 FQGNSA. The CDR3 is 13 amino acids. Original data processing: Reference gene primer amplification gave estimated nucleated cell counts. Produced via immunoSEQ multiplex PCR; TCRdb's table is partial and in-frame only. The V and J calls and the clone size are those of that table, but D and trimming were determined from the DNA. The sample includes 30,000 to 40,000 clones, roughly 81% of them seen just once. This sequence originates from a human donor in a cohort sampled during active COVID-19. The chain recombines TRBV7-2 with TRBJ2-5; D not certain. Input material: peripheral blood. The CDR3 here is CASSSLILKTQYF. CDR3 bases: TGTGCCAGCAGCTCCCTGATACTGAAGACCCAGTACTTC.